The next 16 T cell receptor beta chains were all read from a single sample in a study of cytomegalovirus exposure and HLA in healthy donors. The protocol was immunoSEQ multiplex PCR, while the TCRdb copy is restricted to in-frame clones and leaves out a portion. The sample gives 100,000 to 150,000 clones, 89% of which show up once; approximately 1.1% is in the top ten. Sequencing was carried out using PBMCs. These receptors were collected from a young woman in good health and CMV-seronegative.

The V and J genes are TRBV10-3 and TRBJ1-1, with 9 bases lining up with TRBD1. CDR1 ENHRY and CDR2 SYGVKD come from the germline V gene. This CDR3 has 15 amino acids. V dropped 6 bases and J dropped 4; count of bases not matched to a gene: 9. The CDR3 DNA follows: TGTGCCATCAGAGAACAGGGGGCGCGGGCCACTGAAGCTTTCTTT. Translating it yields CAIREQGARATEAFF.

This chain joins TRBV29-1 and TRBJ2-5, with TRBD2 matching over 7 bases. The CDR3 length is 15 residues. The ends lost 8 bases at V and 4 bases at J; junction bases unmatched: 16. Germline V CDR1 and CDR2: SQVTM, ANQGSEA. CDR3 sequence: CSFGTTTFWGETQYF. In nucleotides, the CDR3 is TGCAGCTTCGGGACTACCACGTTTTGGGGAGAGACCCAGTACTTC.

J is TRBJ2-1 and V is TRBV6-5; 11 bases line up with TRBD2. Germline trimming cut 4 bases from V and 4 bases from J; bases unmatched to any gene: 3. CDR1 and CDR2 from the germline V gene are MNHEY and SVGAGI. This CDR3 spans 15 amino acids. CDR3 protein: CASSFRLAGYNEQFF. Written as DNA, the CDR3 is TGTGCCAGCAGTTTTAGACTAGCGGGGTACAATGAGCAGTTCTTC.

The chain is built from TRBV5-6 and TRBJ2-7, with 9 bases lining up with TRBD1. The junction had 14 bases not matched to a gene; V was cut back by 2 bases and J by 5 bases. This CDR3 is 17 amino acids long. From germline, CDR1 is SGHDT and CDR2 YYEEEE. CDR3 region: CASSFVSGTGTIHEQYF. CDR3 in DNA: TGTGCCAGCAGCTTCGTTTCTGGGACAGGGACAATCCACGAGCAGTACTTC.

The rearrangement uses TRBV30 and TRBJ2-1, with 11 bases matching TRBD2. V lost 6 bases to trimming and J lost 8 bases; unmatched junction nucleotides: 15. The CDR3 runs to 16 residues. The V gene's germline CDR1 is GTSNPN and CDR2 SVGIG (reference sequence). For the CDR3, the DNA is TGTGCCTGTAATAGCGGGAGGGTGGTTGGGCGAGATGAGCAGTTCTTC. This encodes CACNSGRVVGRDEQFF. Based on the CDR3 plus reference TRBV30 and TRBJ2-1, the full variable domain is SQTIHQWPATLVQPVGSPLSLECTVEGTSNPNLYWYRQAAGRGLQLLFYSVGIGQISSEVPQNLSASRPQDRQFILSSKKLLLSDSGFYLCACNSGRVVGRDEQFFGPGTRLTVL.

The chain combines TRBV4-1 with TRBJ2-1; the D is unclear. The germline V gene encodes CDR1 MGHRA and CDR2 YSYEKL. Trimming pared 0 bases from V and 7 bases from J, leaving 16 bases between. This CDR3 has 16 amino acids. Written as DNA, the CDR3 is TGCGCCAGCAGCCAAGATTACGAGGTGCGAAGAAATGAGCAGTTCTTC. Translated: CASSQDYEVRRNEQFF.

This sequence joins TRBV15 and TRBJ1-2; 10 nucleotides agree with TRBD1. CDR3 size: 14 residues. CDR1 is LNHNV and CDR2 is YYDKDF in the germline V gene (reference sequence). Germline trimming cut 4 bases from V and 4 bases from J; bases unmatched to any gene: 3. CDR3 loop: CATSTGQGVYGYTF. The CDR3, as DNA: TGTGCCACCAGCACCGGACAGGGGGTCTATGGCTACACCTTC.

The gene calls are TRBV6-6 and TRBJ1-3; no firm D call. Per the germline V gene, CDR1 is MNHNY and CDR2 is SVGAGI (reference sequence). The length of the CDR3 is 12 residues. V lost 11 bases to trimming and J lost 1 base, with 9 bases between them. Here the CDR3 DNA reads TGTGCCGTCAGAGGGTCTGGAAACACCATATATTTT. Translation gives CAVRGSGNTIYF.

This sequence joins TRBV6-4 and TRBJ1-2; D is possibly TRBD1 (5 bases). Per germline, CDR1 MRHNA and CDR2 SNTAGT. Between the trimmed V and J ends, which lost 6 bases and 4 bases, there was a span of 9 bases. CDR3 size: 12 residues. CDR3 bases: TGTGCCAGCAGAGACAGCTCCTATGGCTACACCTTC. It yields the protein CASRDSSYGYTF.

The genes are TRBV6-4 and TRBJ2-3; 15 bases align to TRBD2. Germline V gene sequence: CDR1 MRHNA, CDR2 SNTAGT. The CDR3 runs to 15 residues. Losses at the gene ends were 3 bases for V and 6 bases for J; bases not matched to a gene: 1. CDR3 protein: CASSEGLAGGDTQYF. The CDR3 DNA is TGTGCCAGCAGTGAAGGACTAGCGGGGGGGGATACGCAGTATTTT.

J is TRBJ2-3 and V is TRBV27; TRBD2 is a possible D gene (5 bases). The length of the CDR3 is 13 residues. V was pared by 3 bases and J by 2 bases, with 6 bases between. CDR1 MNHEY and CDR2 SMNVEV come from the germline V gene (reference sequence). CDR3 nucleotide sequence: TGTGCCAGCAGTTTTAGCGTCACAGATACGCAGTATTTT. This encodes CASSFSVTDTQYF.

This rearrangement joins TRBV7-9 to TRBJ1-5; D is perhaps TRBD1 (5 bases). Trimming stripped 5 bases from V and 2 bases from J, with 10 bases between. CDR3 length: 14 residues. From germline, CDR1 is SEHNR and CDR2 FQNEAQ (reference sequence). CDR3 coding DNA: TGTGCCAGCAGCCCTACAGGCGGCAATCAGCCCCAGCATTTT. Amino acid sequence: CASSPTGGNQPQHF.

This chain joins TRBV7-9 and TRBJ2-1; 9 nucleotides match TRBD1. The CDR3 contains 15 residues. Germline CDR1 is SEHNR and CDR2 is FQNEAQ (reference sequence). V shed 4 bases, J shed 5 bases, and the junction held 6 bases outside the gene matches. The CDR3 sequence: CASSSPGQGNNEQFF. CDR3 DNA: TGTGCCAGCAGCTCCCCGGGACAGGGAAACAATGAGCAGTTCTTC.

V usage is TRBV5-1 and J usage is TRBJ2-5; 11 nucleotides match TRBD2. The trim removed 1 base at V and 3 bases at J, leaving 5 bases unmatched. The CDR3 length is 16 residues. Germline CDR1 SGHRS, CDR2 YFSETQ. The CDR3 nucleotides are TGCGCCAGCAGCTTGAGGGGACTAGCGGAGGAAGAGACCCAGTACTTC. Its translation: CASSLRGLAEEETQYF.

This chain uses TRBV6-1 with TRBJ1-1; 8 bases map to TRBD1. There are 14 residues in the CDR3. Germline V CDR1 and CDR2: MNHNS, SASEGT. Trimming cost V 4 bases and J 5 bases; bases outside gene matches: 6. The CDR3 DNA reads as TGTGCCAGCAGTGTGGGACAGGAGGGGACTGAAGCTTTCTTT. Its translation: CASSVGQEGTEAFF.

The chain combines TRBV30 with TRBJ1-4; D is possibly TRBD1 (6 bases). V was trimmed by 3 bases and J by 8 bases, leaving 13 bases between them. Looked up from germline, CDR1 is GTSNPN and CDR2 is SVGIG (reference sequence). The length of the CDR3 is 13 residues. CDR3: CAWRDSTKEKLFF. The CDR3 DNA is TGTGCCTGGAGGGACAGCACCAAGGAAAAACTGTTTTTT.